This TCR beta chain stems from a study of blood T cells in healthy people across ages (dated by TCRdb to between 2015 and 2016). Concerning the study at large: In model experiments, roughly one uniquely barcoded TCR beta cDNA molecule per two T cells was captured by template switching. Using the same blood draw, the study looked at two additional independent replicas of 1 million unique cDNA reads for two donors, one aged 18 to 30 and the other aged 80 or older. The study measured age-related changes in TCR beta repertoire diversity using deep sequencing normalized with unique cDNA molecular identifiers. To avoid experimental bias, donors of different ages were spread randomly across the sequencing lanes. The donors were split into four age groups: young (average about 16 years), middle-aged (39), aged (approximately 60) and long-lived (roughly 77). Study-wide conclusions, independent of this receptor: Since profiling was done on bulk unsorted PBMCs, naive and antigen-experienced compartments could not be conclusively compared. Observed TCR beta diversity per million T cells fell roughly linearly with age, and a significant reduction was already apparent by age about 36. Observed TCR beta diversity correlated strongly with the percentage of naive T cells measured by flow cytometry. Estimates of total diversity based on one million sequenced T cells were regarded as lower bounds and as underestimates. Because donor CMV infection status was unknown, age-related changes in expanded clonotypes were potentially confounded. Compared with the aged group, more naive CD4+ T cells, fewer expanded clones and increased TCR diversity were shown by the long-lived group, suggesting age selection.

Donors were 40 or so systemically healthy Caucasian individuals from Russia aged about 6 to 100 years. Ten milliliters of peripheral blood were collected from each donor into EDTA-treated Vacutainer tubes. PBMCs were isolated by Ficoll-Paque density-gradient centrifugation, with at least 7 million obtained per sample. Total RNA, at least 6 micrograms per sample, was extracted from PBMCs with Trizol reagent. For every donor, flow cytometry on a PBMC aliquot measured the percentage of naive CD45RAhigh/CD27high T cells. Ends trimmed: V by 2 bases, J by 4 bases; bases unmatched to a gene: 5. The CDR3 runs 15 residues from the cysteine to the phenylalanine. The DNA shown is the 45-base CDR3, in frame from base 1. CDR1 KGHDR and CDR2 SFDVKD are derived from the germline V gene. In its sample, this clonotype was seen a few times. The antigen it recognizes is unknown. Per-base quality was not reported, and no clone a single base away is much larger than it.

The library was prepared using 5' RACE. TCRdb lists the instrument as Illumina HiSeq 2500. A second PCR of roughly 7 to 11 cycles was run with a J-beta primer mix and a sample-barcoded 5' primer. A unique molecular identifier was introduced onto each TCR beta cDNA molecule by a template-switch 5' adaptor carrying 12 random nucleotides. Each sample yielded at least 2.5 million CDR3-containing paired-end reads. The Mint cDNA synthesis kit, primed by a TRBC-specific oligonucleotide, was used to synthesize first-strand cDNA from all RNA. All cDNA was treated with uracil-DNA glycosylase and then went through a first 18-cycle PCR with the universal primers M1SS and BC2_uni_R. Processing in the source paper ran as follows. Each sample was normalized by randomly selecting 1 million high-quality reads, each carrying a distinct molecular identifier. Instead of being binned into consensus sequences, reads that shared molecular identifiers were thrown out. MiTCR, with a Q25 quality threshold and the strictest error-elimination algorithm, was used for CDR3 identification, clonotype clustering and error correction. A nonparametric unseen species model with Euler transformation was used to estimate lower-bound total TCR beta diversity. TCRdb reprocessed the public reads (quality trimming at Q25 with fastp, clone calling with MiXCR) and kept in-frame beta chains. CDR3 protein duplicates are merged, each entry listing the most common genes and DNA. The authors' filters were not applied to this entry. A total of roughly 2 million distinct CDR3 sequences appear in this sample, 49% of them only once. The ten largest clonotypes hold approximately 2% of the sample.

The sequence links TRBV24-1 to TRBJ2-7; 9 middle bases align to TRBD1. The clonotype comes from a woman between 40 and 55 years old in good health. Specimen: blood. This receptor has the CDR3 CATSDSGTGQYEQYF. The base sequence is TGTGCCACCAGTGATTCCGGGACAGGGCAGTACGAGCAGTACTTC.